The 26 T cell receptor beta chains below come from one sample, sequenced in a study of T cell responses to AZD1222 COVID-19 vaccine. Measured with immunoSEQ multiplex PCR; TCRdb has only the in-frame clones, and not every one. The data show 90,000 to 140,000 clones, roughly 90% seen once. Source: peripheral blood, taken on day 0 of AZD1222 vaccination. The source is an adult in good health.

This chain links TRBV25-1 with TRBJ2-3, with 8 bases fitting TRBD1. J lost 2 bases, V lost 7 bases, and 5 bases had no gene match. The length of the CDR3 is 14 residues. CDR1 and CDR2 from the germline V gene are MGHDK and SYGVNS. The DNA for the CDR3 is TGTGCCAGCAAGGACAGGGTAATCACAGATACGCAGTATTTT. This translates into CASKDRVITDTQYF.

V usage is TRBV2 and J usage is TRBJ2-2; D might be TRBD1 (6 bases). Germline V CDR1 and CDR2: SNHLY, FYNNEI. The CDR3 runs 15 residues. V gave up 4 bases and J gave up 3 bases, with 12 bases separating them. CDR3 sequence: CASSANRAYTGELFF. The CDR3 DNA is TGTGCCAGCAGTGCAAACAGGGCATACACCGGGGAGCTGTTTTTT.

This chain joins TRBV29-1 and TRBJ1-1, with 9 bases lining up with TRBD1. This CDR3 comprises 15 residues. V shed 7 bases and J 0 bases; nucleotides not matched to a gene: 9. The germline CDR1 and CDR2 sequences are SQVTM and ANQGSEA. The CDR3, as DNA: TGCAGCGGGGGACAGGGTTGGGCCATGAACACTGAAGCTTTCTTT. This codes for CSGGQGWAMNTEAFF.

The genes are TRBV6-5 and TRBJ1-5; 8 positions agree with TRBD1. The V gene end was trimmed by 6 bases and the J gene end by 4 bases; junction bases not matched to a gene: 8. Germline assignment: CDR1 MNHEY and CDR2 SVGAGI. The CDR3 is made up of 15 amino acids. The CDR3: CASSARDRSNQPQHF. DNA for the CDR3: TGTGCCAGCAGCGCCAGGGACAGGTCAAATCAGCCCCAGCATTTT.

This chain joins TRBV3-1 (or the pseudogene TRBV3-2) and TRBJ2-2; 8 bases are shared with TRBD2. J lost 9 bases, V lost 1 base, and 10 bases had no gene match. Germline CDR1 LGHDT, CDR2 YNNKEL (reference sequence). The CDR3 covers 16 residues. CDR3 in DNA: TGTGCCAGCAGCCAAGTATCTAGCGGGCGTATGCGGGAGCTGTTTTTT. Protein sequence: CASSQVSSGRMRELFF.

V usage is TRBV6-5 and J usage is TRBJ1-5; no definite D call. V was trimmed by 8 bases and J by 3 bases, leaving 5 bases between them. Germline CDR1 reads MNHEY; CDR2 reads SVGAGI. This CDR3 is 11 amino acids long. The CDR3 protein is CASGLNQPQHF. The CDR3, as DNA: TGTGCCAGCGGACTCAATCAGCCCCAGCATTTT.

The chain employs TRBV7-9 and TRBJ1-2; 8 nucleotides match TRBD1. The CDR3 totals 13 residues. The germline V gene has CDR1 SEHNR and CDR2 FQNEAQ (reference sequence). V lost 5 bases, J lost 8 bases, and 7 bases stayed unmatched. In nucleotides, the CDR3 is TGTGCCAGCAGCGACCCAGGGGGCGTCGGCTACACCTTC. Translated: CASSDPGGVGYTF.

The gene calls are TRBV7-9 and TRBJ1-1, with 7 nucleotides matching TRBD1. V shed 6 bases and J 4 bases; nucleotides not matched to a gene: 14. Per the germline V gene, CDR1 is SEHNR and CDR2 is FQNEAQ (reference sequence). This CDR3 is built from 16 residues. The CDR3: CASSYGEGAGITEAFF. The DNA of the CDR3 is TGTGCCAGCAGTTATGGGGAGGGGGCTGGAATCACTGAAGCTTTCTTT. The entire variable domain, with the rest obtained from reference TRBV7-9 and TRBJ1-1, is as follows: DTGVSQNPRHKITKRGQNVTFRCDPISEHNRLYWYRQTLGQGPEFLTYFQNEAQLEKSRLLSDRFSAERPKGSFSTLEIQRTEQGDSAMYLCASSYGEGAGITEAFFGQGTRLTVV.

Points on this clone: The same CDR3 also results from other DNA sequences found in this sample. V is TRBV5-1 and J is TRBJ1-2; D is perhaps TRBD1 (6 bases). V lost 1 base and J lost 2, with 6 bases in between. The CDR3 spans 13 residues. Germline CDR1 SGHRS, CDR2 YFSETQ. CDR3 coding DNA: TGCGCCAGCAGCTTGCAGGGGAACTATGGCTACACCTTC. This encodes CASSLQGNYGYTF.

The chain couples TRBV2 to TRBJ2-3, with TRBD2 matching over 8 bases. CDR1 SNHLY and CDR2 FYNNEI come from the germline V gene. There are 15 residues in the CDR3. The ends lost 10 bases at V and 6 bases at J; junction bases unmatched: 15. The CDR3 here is CAIATGPTGGDTQYF. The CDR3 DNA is TGTGCCATAGCCACGGGTCCTACGGGGGGGGATACGCAGTATTTT.

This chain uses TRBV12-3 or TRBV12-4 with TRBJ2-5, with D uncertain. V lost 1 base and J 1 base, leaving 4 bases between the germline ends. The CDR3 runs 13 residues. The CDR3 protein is CASSLGGQETQYF. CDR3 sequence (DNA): TGTGCCAGCAGTTTAGGAGGCCAAGAGACCCAGTACTTC.

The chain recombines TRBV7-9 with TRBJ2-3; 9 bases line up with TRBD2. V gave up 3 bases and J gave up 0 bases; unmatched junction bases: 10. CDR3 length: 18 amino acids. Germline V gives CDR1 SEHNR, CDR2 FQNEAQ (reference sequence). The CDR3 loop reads CASSLVAGGHSSTDTQYF. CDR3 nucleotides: TGTGCCAGCAGCTTGGTTGCGGGGGGGCATTCAAGCACAGATACGCAGTATTTT. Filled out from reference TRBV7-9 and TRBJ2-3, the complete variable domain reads DTGVSQNPRHKITKRGQNVTFRCDPISEHNRLYWYRQTLGQGPEFLTYFQNEAQLEKSRLLSDRFSAERPKGSFSTLEIQRTEQGDSAMYLCASSLVAGGHSSTDTQYFGPGTRLTVL.

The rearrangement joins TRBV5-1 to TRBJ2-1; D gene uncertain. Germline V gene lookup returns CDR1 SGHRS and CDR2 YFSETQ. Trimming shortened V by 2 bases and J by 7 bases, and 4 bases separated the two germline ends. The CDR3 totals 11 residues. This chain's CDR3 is CASSFGNEQFF. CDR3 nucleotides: TGCGCCAGCAGCTTTGGAAATGAGCAGTTCTTC.

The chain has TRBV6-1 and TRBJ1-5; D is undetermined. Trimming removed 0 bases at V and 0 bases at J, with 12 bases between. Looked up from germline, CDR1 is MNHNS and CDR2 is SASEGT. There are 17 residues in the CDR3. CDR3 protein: CASSEAPHVYSNQPQHF. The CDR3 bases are TGTGCCAGCAGTGAAGCGCCGCACGTTTATAGCAATCAGCCCCAGCATTTT.

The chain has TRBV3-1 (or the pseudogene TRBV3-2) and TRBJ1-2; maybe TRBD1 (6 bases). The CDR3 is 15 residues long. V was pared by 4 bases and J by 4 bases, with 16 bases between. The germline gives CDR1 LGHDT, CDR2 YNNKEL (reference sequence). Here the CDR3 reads CASSPEGEWSYGYTF. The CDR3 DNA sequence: TGTGCCAGCAGCCCAGAGGGGGAGTGGAGCTATGGCTACACCTTC.

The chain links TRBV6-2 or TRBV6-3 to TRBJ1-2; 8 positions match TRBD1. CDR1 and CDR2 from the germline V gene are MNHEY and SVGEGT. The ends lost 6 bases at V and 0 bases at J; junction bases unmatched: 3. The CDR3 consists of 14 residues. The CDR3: CASSDRGANYGYTF. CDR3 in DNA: TGTGCCAGCAGCGACAGGGGAGCTAACTATGGCTACACCTTC.

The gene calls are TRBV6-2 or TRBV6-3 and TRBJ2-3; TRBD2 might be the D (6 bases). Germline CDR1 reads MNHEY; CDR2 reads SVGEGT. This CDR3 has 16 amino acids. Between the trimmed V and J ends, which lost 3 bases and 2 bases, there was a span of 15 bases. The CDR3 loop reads CASSYGPRDHTDTQYF. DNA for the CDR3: TGTGCCAGCAGTTATGGGCCGCGGGACCACACAGATACGCAGTATTTT.

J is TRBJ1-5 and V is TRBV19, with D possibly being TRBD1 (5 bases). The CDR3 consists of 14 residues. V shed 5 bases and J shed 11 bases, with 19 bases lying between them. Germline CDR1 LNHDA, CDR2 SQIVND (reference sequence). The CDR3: CASSVGAGSKTQHF. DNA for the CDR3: TGTGCCAGTAGTGTAGGGGCAGGCTCAAAGACCCAGCATTTT.

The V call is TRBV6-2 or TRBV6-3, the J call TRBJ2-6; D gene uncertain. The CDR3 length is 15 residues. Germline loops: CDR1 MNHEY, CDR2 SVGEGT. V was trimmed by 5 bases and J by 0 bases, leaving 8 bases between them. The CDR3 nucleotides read TGTGCCAGCAGTGCCGCTCTCTCTGGGGCCAACGTCCTGACTTTC. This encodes CASSAALSGANVLTF.

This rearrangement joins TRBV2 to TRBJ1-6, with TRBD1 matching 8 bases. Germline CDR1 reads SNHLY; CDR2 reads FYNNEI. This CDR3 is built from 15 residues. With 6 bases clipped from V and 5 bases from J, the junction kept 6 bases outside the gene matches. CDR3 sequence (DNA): TGTGCCAGCAGCAGACAGGGGTGGGATAATTCACCCCTCCACTTT. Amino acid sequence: CASSRQGWDNSPLHF.

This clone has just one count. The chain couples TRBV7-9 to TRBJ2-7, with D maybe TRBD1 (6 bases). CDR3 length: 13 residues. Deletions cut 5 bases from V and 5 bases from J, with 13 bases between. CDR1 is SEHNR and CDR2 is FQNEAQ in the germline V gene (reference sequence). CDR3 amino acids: CASSLTGNHEQYF. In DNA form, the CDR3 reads TGTGCCAGCAGCCTAACAGGGAACCACGAGCAGTACTTC.

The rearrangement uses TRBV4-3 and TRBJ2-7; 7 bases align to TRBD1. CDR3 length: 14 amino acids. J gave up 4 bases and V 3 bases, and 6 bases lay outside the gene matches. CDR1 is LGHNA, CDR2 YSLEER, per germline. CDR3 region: CASSQARQGYEQYF. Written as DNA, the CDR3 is TGCGCCAGCAGCCAGGCCCGACAGGGATACGAGCAGTACTTC.

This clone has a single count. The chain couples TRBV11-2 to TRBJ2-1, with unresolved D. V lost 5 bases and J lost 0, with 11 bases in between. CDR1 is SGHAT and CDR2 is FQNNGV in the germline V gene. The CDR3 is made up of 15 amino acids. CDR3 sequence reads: CASSPWLGSYNEQFF. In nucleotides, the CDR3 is TGTGCCAGCAGCCCATGGCTCGGCTCCTACAATGAGCAGTTCTTC.

The CDR3 DNA is TGCGCCAGCAGCCCGACAAAGGGGGCCCCGAGTAGGAACACTGAAGCTTTCTTT. It is translated as CASSPTKGAPSRNTEAFF. The chain recombines TRBV4-1 with TRBJ1-1, with 7 positions matching TRBD1. CDR3 length: 18 residues. The germline V gene has CDR1 MGHRA and CDR2 YSYEKL. V shed 4 bases and J 1 base; nucleotides not matched to a gene: 15.

The CDR3 DNA is TGTGCCAGCAGCTTCCCAGGTAACAATGAGCAGTTCTTC. Its translation is CASSFPGNNEQFF. V usage is TRBV27 and J usage is TRBJ2-1; D unclear. V lost 6 bases, J lost 5 bases, and 11 bases lay in between. CDR3 length: 13 residues. Germline V CDR1 and CDR2: MNHEY, SMNVEV (reference sequence).

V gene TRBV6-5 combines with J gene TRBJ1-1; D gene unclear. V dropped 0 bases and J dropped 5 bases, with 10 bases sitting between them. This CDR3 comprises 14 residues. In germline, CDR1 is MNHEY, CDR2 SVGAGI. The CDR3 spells CASSYSRRVTEAFF. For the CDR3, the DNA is TGTGCCAGCAGTTACTCACGACGGGTTACTGAAGCTTTCTTT.